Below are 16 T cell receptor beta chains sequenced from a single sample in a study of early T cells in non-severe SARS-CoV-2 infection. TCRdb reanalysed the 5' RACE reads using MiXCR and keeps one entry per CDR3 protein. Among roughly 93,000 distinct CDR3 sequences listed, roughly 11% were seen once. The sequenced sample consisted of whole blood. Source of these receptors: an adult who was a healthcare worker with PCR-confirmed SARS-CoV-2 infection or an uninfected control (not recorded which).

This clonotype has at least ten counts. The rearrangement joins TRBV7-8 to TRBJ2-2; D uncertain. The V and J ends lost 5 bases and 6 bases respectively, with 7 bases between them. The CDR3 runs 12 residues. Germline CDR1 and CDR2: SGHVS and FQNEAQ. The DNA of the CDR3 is TGTGCCAGCAGCCATGGACCCGGGGAGCTGTTTTTT. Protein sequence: CASSHGPGELFF.

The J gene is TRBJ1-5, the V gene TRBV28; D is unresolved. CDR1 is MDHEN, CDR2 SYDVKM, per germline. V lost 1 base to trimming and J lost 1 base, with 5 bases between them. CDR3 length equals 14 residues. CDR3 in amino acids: CASSLYGSNQPQHF. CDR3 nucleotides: TGTGCCAGCAGTTTATATGGGAGCAATCAGCCCCAGCATTTT.

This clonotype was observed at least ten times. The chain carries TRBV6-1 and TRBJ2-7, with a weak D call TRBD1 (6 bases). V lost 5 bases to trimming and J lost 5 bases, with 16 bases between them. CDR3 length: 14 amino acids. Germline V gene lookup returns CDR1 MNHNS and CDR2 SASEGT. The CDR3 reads CASSNPGTFDEQYF. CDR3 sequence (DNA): TGTGCCAGCAGTAACCCCGGGACATTTGACGAGCAGTACTTC.

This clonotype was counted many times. The CDR3 DNA reads as TGTGCCAGCAGTCAGTTATCTCCTAGCGGGAGCTTGGAGACCCAGTACTTC. It is translated as CASSQLSPSGSLETQYF. J is TRBJ2-5 and V is TRBV28, with 10 positions matching TRBD2. The germline CDR1 and CDR2 sequences are MDHEN and SYDVKM. CDR3 size: 17 residues. V shed 5 bases, J shed 5 bases, and the junction held 14 bases outside the gene matches.

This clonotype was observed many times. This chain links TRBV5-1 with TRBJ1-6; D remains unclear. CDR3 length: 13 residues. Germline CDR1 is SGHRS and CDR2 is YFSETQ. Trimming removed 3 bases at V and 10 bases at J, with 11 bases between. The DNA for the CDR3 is TGCGCCAGCAGCTCACGCCAAGGGTCACCCCTCCACTTT. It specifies CASSSRQGSPLHF.

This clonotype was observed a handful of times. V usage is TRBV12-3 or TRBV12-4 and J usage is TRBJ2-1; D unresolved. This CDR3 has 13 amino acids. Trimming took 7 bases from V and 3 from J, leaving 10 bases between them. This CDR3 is CASTLTVYNEQFF. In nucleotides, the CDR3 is TGTGCCAGCACTTTGACGGTCTACAATGAGCAGTTCTTC.

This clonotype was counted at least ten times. In DNA, the CDR3 is TGTGCCAGCAGACGGACCAGAGGGACCAACTACAATGAGCAGTTCTTC. It yields the protein CASRRTRGTNYNEQFF. The chain uses TRBV6-5 and TRBJ2-1; possibly TRBD1 or TRBD2 for D (5 bases each). This CDR3 is 16 amino acids long. Trimming stripped 6 bases from V and 3 bases from J, with 18 bases between. Germline V CDR1 and CDR2: MNHEY, SVGAGI.

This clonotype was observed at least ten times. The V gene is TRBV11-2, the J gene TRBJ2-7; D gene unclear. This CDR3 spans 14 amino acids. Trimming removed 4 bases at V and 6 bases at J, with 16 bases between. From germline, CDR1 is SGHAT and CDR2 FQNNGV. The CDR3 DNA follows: TGTGCCAGCAGCTCCCTAGGAGTTCTAGGCGAGCAGTACTTC. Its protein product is CASSSLGVLGEQYF.

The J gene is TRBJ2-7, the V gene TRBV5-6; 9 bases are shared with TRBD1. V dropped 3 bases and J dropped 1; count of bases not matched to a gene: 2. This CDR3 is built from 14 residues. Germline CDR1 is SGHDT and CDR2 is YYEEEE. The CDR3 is CASSYGTGSYEQYF. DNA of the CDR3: TGTGCCAGCAGCTACGGGACAGGGTCCTACGAGCAGTACTTC.

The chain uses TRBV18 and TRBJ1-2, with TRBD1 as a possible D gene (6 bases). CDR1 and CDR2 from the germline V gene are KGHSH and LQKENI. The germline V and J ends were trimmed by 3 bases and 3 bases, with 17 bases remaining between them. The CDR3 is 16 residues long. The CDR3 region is CASSPLPLGADYGYTF. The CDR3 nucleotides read TGTGCCAGCTCACCCCTTCCATTGGGGGCAGACTATGGCTACACCTTC.

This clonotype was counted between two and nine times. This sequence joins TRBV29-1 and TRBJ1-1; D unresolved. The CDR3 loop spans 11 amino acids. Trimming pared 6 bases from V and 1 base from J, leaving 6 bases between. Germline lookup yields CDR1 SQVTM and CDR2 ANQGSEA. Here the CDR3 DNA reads TGCAGCGTATTTAAGAACACTGAAGCTTTCTTT. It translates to CSVFKNTEAFF.

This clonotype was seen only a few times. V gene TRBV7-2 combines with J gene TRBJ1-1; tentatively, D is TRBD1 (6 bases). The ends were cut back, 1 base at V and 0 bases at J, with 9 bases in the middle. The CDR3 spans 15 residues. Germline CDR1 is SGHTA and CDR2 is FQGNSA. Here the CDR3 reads CASSLEGTMNTEAFF. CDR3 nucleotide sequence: TGTGCCAGCAGCTTAGAAGGGACAATGAACACTGAAGCTTTCTTT. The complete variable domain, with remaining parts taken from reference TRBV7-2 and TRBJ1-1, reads GAGVSQSPSNKVTEKGKDVELRCDPISGHTALYWYRQSLGQGLEFLIYFQGNSAPDKSGLPSDRFSAERTGGSVSTLTIQRTQQEDSAVYLCASSLEGTMNTEAFFGQGTRLTVV.

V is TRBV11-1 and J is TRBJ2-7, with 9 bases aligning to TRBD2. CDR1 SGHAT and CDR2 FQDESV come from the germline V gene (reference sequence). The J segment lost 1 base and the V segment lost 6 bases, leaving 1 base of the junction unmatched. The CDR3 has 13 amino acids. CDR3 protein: CASRSGGSYEQYF. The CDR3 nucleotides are TGTGCCAGCAGAAGCGGGGGGTCCTACGAGCAGTACTTC.

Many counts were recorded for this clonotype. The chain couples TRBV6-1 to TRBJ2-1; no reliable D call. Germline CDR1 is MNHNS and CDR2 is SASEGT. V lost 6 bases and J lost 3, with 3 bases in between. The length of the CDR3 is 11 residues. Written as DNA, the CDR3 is TGTGCCAGCAGGAACTACAATGAGCAGTTCTTC. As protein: CASRNYNEQFF.

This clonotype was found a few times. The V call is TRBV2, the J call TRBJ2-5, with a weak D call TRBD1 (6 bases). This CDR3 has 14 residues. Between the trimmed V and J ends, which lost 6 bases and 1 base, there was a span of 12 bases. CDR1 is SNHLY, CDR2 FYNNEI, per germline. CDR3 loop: CASRIQGLQETQYF. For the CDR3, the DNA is TGTGCCAGCAGAATACAGGGCCTCCAAGAGACCCAGTACTTC.

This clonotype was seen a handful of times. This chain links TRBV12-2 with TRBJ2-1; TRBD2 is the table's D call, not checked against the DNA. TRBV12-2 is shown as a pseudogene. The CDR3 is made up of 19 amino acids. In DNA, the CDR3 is TGTGCAAGTCGAGTAGAGAGACCCACCAGCGGGGCTTCCTACAATGAGCAGTTCTTC. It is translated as CASRVERPTSGASYNEQFF.